A single sample gave rise to the 12 T cell receptor beta chains below, sequenced in a study of shared clonotypes between healthy human individuals. Method: immunoSEQ multiplex PCR; TCRdb's copy keeps in-frame clones and lacks some. The sample shows some 2,000,000 clones, about 95% of them seen only once. The sequenced material came from naive CD4+ T cells sorted from blood. The subset denotes: CD45RA+ positively selected. These receptor sequences come from a man between 18 and 29 years old in good health.

The chain couples TRBV6-1 to TRBJ1-5; no reliable D call. The germline V and J ends were trimmed by 4 bases and 7 bases, with 14 bases remaining between them. The germline V gene has CDR1 MNHNS and CDR2 SASEGT. This CDR3 is 14 amino acids long. CDR3 in DNA: TGTGCCAGCAGTGTACAAACAGTTAAACAGCCCCAGCATTTT. This codes for CASSVQTVKQPQHF.

V gene TRBV5-1 combines with J gene TRBJ1-5; unclear D gene. Germline V gene sequence: CDR1 SGHRS, CDR2 YFSETQ. Trimming took off 4 bases at V and 4 bases at J, with 18 bases between the two ends. CDR3 length: 16 residues. CDR3 sequence (DNA): TGCGCCAGCAGCCCGGGAGTCGATAATAGGAATCAGCCCCAGCATTTT. Translating it yields CASSPGVDNRNQPQHF. Based on the CDR3 plus reference TRBV5-1 and TRBJ1-5, the full variable domain is KAGVTQTPRYLIKTRGQQVTLSCSPISGHRSVSWYQQTPGQGLQFLFEYFSETQRNKGNFPGRFSGRQFSNSRSEMNVSTLELGDSALYLCASSPGVDNRNQPQHFGDGTRLSIL.

The rearrangement joins TRBV10-3 to TRBJ1-6; D is ambiguous. Germline V gene lookup returns CDR1 ENHRY and CDR2 SYGVKD. V was trimmed by 3 bases and J by 7 bases, leaving 16 bases between them. The CDR3 is made up of 16 amino acids. The CDR3 here is CAISDGRPSGNSPLHF. CDR3 coding DNA: TGTGCCATCAGTGACGGGCGCCCCTCGGGGAATTCACCCCTCCACTTT.

On this clone: This same CDR3 is encoded by further DNA sequences in the sample. This chain uses TRBV28 with TRBJ1-1; 10 nucleotides align to TRBD1. The CDR3 has 16 residues. The germline V gene encodes CDR1 MDHEN and CDR2 SYDVKM. J was trimmed by 1 base and V by 2 bases; bases with no gene match: 4. DNA of the CDR3: TGTGCCAGCAGTTTAAGACAGGGGGCAGGGAACACTGAAGCTTTCTTT. Protein: CASSLRQGAGNTEAFF.

CDR3 bases: TGCGCCAGCAGCTTGATAGGGACTACCTACGAGCAGTACTTC. Protein product: CASSLIGTTYEQYF. The gene calls are TRBV5-1 and TRBJ2-7; 7 nucleotides match TRBD2. Germline loops: CDR1 SGHRS, CDR2 YFSETQ. This CDR3 region has 14 residues. The J segment lost 2 bases and the V segment lost 1 base, leaving 3 bases of the junction unmatched. Using reference TRBV5-1 and TRBJ2-7 for the parts outside the CDR3, the full variable domain is KAGVTQTPRYLIKTRGQQVTLSCSPISGHRSVSWYQQTPGQGLQFLFEYFSETQRNKGNFPGRFSGRQFSNSRSEMNVSTLELGDSALYLCASSLIGTTYEQYFGPGTRLTVT.

The J gene is TRBJ1-2, the V gene TRBV5-4, with D maybe TRBD1 (6 bases). The CDR3 spans 13 residues. CDR1 SGHNT and CDR2 YYREEE come from the germline V gene (reference sequence). Trimming removed 1 base at V and 7 bases at J, with 11 bases between. The CDR3 loop reads CASSLQGRSGYTF. In DNA form, the CDR3 reads TGTGCCAGCAGCTTGCAGGGGCGTAGTGGCTACACCTTC.

The chain has TRBV10-1 and TRBJ2-5; 10 nucleotides align to TRBD2. The ends lost 0 bases at V and 2 bases at J; junction bases unmatched: 6. Germline lookup yields CDR1 WNHNN and CDR2 SYGVQD (reference sequence). CDR3 length equals 17 residues. The CDR3 region is CASSESPASGGQETQYF. CDR3 sequence (DNA): TGCGCCAGCAGTGAGTCCCCCGCTAGCGGGGGACAAGAGACCCAGTACTTC.

The chain couples TRBV4-3 to TRBJ2-3, with 10 bases lining up with TRBD2. CDR1 and CDR2 (germline): LGHNA, YSLEER. The CDR3 sequence is 17 residues long. V gave up 1 base and J gave up 2 bases; unmatched junction bases: 6. The CDR3 protein is CASSQGPTSGTTDTQYF. CDR3 bases: TGCGCCAGCAGCCAAGGCCCTACTAGCGGGACCACAGATACGCAGTATTTT.

This chain joins TRBV5-1 and TRBJ1-1; D is ambiguous. V was cut by 2 bases and J by 4 bases, with 12 bases left in between. This CDR3 contains 14 residues. Germline V CDR1 and CDR2: SGHRS, YFSETQ. The CDR3 nucleotides are TGCGCCAGCAGCTTAAGTATTCCTTCCACTGAAGCTTTCTTT. Its translation is CASSLSIPSTEAFF.

A word on this clone: Other DNA sequences in this sample translate to the same CDR3. The gene calls are TRBV18 and TRBJ2-5; no definite D call. Between the trimmed V and J ends, which lost 3 bases and 4 bases, there was a span of 6 bases. This CDR3 spans 12 amino acids. The germline V gene has CDR1 KGHSH and CDR2 LQKENI. The CDR3 reads CASSPFGETQYF. The CDR3 nucleotides read TGTGCCAGCTCACCTTTTGGAGAGACCCAGTACTTC.

This chain joins TRBV5-6 and TRBJ2-3, with D hard to call. V shed 0 bases and J shed 2 bases, with 13 bases lying between them. Germline V gene data show CDR1 as SGHDT and CDR2 as YYEEEE. The CDR3 extends over 16 amino acids. The DNA of the CDR3 is TGTGCCAGCAGCTTGGCGGCCAGCCCCCCCACAGATACGCAGTATTTT. Translated, it gives CASSLAASPPTDTQYF.

The V gene is TRBV4-1, the J gene TRBJ2-3; 7 nucleotides match TRBD2. V lost 6 bases and J lost 0; bases outside the gene matches: 6. The CDR3 contains 15 residues. Germline V CDR1 and CDR2: MGHRA, YSYEKL. CDR3 region: CASRSRAGSTDTQYF. As DNA, the CDR3 is TGCGCCAGCAGATCAAGAGCGGGGAGCACAGATACGCAGTATTTT.